The rows below give T cell receptor beta chains drawn from one sample of a study of T-cell reconstitution after alpha-beta-depleted transplantation in children. TCRdb fed the PCR reads into MiXCR, producing one record per CDR3 protein. The table has approximately 350,000 distinct CDR3 sequences, about an eighth seen once; the top ten hold roughly 4.5%. The source material was PBMCs, sampled from the stem cell graft. These receptors came from a human donor who donated a stem cell graft to a child with Fanconi anemia. The CDR3 runs from the conserved cysteine through the conserved F or W. A D gene is named only where the DNA matches it firmly. The size field is filled for only some rows; it gives once, few, many or a size class.

j_call,clone_size,d_call,v_call,cdr3_nt,cdr3_aa
TRBJ2-5,few,.,TRBV6-1,TGTGCCAGCACCTCCGCCATTGGGACGGCTAAAGAGACCCAGTACTTC,CASTSAIGTAKETQYF
TRBJ1-6,many,.,TRBV29-1,TGCAGCGTAGCCGAGCGGGTGGGGGATAATTCACCCCTCCACTTT,CSVAERVGDNSPLHF
TRBJ1-1,once,.,TRBV18,TGTGCCAGCTCACCACCAAAGGGGCTCGACACTGAAGCTTTCTTT,CASSPPKGLDTEAFF
TRBJ2-3,many,.,TRBV6-5,TGTGCCAGCAGTACTCATGATACGCAGTATTTT,CASSTHDTQYF
TRBJ1-5,once,.,TRBV6-1,TGTGCCAGCAGTGAGACACAGAGCAATCAGCCCCAGCATTTT,CASSETQSNQPQHF
TRBJ1-5,.,.,TRBV18,TGTGCCAGCTCACCAGTAGGCGATCAGCCCCAGCATTTT,CASSPVGDQPQHF
TRBJ1-1,many,.,TRBV12-3/TRBV12-4,TGTGCCAGCAGTCTACAGGGTTTAGTGACTGAAGCTTTCTTT,CASSLQGLVTEAFF
TRBJ2-3,many,.,TRBV25-1,TGTGCCAGCAGTGACCTTCTACCGGGACATCCAGGAGATACGCAGTATTTT,CASSDLLPGHPGDTQYF
TRBJ2-3,.,.,TRBV5-1,TGCGCCAGCAGCTCCCACAACCGGCGGGATAAATTCACCTTAGATACGCAGTATTTT,CASSSHNRRDKFTLDTQYF
TRBJ2-6,.,.,TRBV4-1,TGCGCCAGCAGCCCAATCCACCTGACTGGGGCCAACGTCCTGACTTTC,CASSPIHLTGANVLTF
TRBJ1-5,.,.,TRBV7-9,TGTGCCAGCAGCTTGGACAGTCCTCAGCCCCAGCATTTT,CASSLDSPQPQHF
TRBJ2-2,few,.,TRBV11-2,TGTGCCAGCACCCGGCAGATGACGGTCTGGCCGAACACCGGGGAGCTGTTTTTT,CASTRQMTVWPNTGELFF
TRBJ1-6,few,.,TRBV3-1,TGTGCCAGCAGCCAGGTCAAGGGACCCCTCCACTTT,CASSQVKGPLHF
TRBJ2-2,many,.,TRBV6-1,TGTGCCAGCAGCAGGGACTTGAACACCGGGGAGCTGTTTTTT,CASSRDLNTGELFF
TRBJ2-5,few,.,TRBV20-1,TGCAGTGCTAGAACGGGGCTCGGTTTGTCAGAGACCCAGTACTTC,CSARTGLGLSETQYF
TRBJ2-5,few,.,TRBV5-1,TGCGCCAGCAGCTTGGAGGGACACCAAGAGACCCAGTACTTC,CASSLEGHQETQYF
TRBJ2-7,many,.,TRBV11-2,TGTGCCAGCAGCTTGCAGACAGCCTACGAGCAGTACTTC,CASSLQTAYEQYF
TRBJ1-2,few,.,TRBV20-1,TGCAGTGCTTTAGGAGATGGCTACACCTTC,CSALGDGYTF
TRBJ2-2,many,.,TRBV5-5,TGTGCCAGCAGCTGGGAAATCCCTGGAACGAAAGCTGGGGAGCTGTTTTTT,CASSWEIPGTKAGELFF
TRBJ1-2,.,.,TRBV7-2,TGTGCCAGCAGCGGACGGGTGAACTATGGCTACACCTTC,CASSGRVNYGYTF
TRBJ1-4,few,TRBD1,TRBV12-3/TRBV12-4,TGTGCCAGCAGAAAACAGGGGGCTACTAATGAAAAACTGTTTTTT,CASRKQGATNEKLFF
TRBJ1-4,.,.,TRBV20-1,TGCAGTGCTAGAGATCTGGGCAGGTCTAATGAAAAACTGTTTTTT,CSARDLGRSNEKLFF
TRBJ1-1,once,.,TRBV3-1,TGTGCCAGCAGCCAATTTGGGGGAGAGCTGGAAGCTTTCTTT,CASSQFGGELEAFF
TRBJ1-2,few,TRBD1,TRBV7-9,TGTGCCAGCAGCCGGACCCAGGGGGCCGGCTATGGCTACACCTTC,CASSRTQGAGYGYTF
TRBJ1-6,many,.,TRBV7-8,TGTGCCAGCAGCTTAGCCGACAGGAGTTCACCCCTCCACTTT,CASSLADRSSPLHF
TRBJ2-1,many,.,TRBV20-1,TGCAGTGCCGCTACTAGTCCCAATGAGCAGTTCTTC,CSAATSPNEQFF
TRBJ1-2,.,.,TRBV9,TGTGCCAGCAGCGTAGACCAGGTCAATGGCTACACCTTC,CASSVDQVNGYTF
TRBJ2-3,few,.,TRBV12-3/TRBV12-4,TGTGCCTCGCGGGCCTACACAGATACGCAGTATTTT,CASRAYTDTQYF
TRBJ2-7,.,.,TRBV18,TGTGCCAGCTCACCCCGGGGGAGGCAGACCCCCTACGAGCAGTACTTC,CASSPRGRQTPYEQYF